These 27 T cell receptor beta chains share one sample of origin, sequenced in a study of blood T cells in healthy people across ages. A sample-barcoded 5' primer and a J-beta primer mix were used in a second PCR of about 6 to 12 cycles. TCRdb redid the calling of the 5' RACE reads with MiXCR, one entry per CDR3 protein. The sample yields over 600,000 distinct CDR3 sequences, around two fifths seen once. The specimen sequenced was blood. Every receptor here comes from a man aged 80 or over in good health.

The rearrangement joins TRBV14 to TRBJ2-1; 11 bases align to TRBD2. The CDR3 has 15 residues. Germline V lookup: CDR1 SGHDN, CDR2 FVKESK. With V trimmed by 5 bases and J by 7 bases, 7 bases remained unmatched. DNA of the CDR3: TGTGCCAGCAGCTCACTAGCGGGAGTAGGGAATGAGCAGTTCTTC. It encodes CASSSLAGVGNEQFF.

The chain combines TRBV10-1 with TRBJ2-5; 10 bases are a match to TRBD2. Germline-derived CDR1 and CDR2 are WNHNN and SYGVQD (reference sequence). CDR3 length: 15 amino acids. With V trimmed by 0 bases and J by 11 bases, 9 bases remained unmatched. The CDR3 loop reads CASSESLAGEDEQYF. For the CDR3, the DNA is TGCGCCAGCAGTGAGTCCCTAGCGGGAGAGGATGAGCAGTACTTC.

The chain recombines TRBV7-2 with TRBJ1-2; 8 bases are a match to TRBD1. The CDR3 has 15 amino acids. CDR1 and CDR2 from the germline V gene are SGHTA and FQGNSA. The V gene end was trimmed by 2 bases and the J gene end by 8 bases; junction bases not matched to a gene: 10. The CDR3 spells CASSLTGGQQGGYTF. The CDR3 DNA sequence: TGTGCCAGCAGCTTAACAGGGGGTCAACAAGGAGGCTACACCTTC.

This clonotype showed up just a few times. The chain carries TRBV3-1 and TRBJ1-4; D unclear. The CDR3 is made up of 14 amino acids. The germline V gene has CDR1 LGHDT and CDR2 YNNKEL (reference sequence). V dropped 2 bases and J dropped 7 bases, with 11 bases sitting between them. The CDR3, as DNA: TGTGCCAGCAGCCAACGGGAATTCAGTGAAAAACTGTTTTTT. It encodes CASSQREFSEKLFF.

The chain is built from TRBV30 and TRBJ2-5, with D possibly matching TRBD1 (7 bases). The CDR3 has 14 residues. The V gene lost 1 base and the J gene lost 1 base, with 10 bases spanning the gap. Germline V CDR1 and CDR2: GTSNPN, SVGIG (reference sequence). The CDR3 loop reads CAWSAGGRQETQYF. The CDR3, as DNA: TGTGCCTGGAGTGCAGGGGGGCGCCAAGAGACCCAGTACTTC.

Only a few counts were recorded for this clonotype. CDR3 sequence: CASSPQDRGEFF. DNA of the CDR3: TGTGCCAGCAGCCCACAGGACAGGGGAGAGTTCTTC. This sequence joins TRBV13 and TRBJ2-1; 9 bases are a match to TRBD1. J was trimmed by 14 bases and V by 5 bases; bases with no gene match: 7. CDR1 and CDR2 (germline): PRHDT, FYEKMQ (reference sequence). This CDR3 region has 12 residues.

This chain connects TRBV4-2 to TRBJ2-1; no reliable D call. Trimming removed 3 bases from V and 0 bases from J, with 12 bases in between. This CDR3 comprises 16 residues. CDR1 and CDR2 from the germline V gene are LGHNA and YNFKEQ. The CDR3 DNA sequence: TGTGCCAGCAGCCAGTCTTACTCCGACTCCTACAATGAGCAGTTCTTC. Amino acid sequence: CASSQSYSDSYNEQFF.

The chain uses TRBV6-2 or TRBV6-3 and TRBJ1-1; no reliable D call. Per germline, CDR1 MNHEY and CDR2 SVGEGT. V shed 2 bases and J shed 1 base, with 11 bases lying between them. The CDR3 is 15 amino acids. The DNA of the CDR3 is TGTGCCAGCAGTTACCCCAAGCCAAGGAACACTGAAGCTTTCTTT. It encodes CASSYPKPRNTEAFF.

Details on this clonotype: Relative to the germline gene, one junction end is altered; a read error may explain this. The rearrangement uses TRBV27 and TRBJ2-3, with D unresolved. The germline CDR1 and CDR2 sequences are MNHEY and SMNVEV (reference sequence). There are 15 residues in the CDR3. The CDR3 here is CASSLLGASTDTQYF. CDR3 DNA: TGTGCCAGCAGCTTATTAGGCGCTAGCACAGATACGCAGTATTTT.

This clonotype appeared many times. The V call is TRBV7-2, the J call TRBJ2-7; TRBD1 aligns across 8 bases. Trimming removed 5 bases from V and 5 bases from J; junction bases left unmatched: 8. The CDR3 loop spans 14 amino acids. Per germline, CDR1 SGHTA and CDR2 FQGNSA. The CDR3 protein is CASSLPGQVNEQYF. DNA of the CDR3: TGTGCCAGCAGCCTACCGGGACAGGTCAACGAGCAGTACTTC.

V and J are TRBV30 and TRBJ2-7, with a tentative D call TRBD1 (6 bases). This CDR3 has 14 residues. Germline lookup yields CDR1 GTSNPN and CDR2 SVGIG (reference sequence). Trimming took 2 bases from V and 3 from J, leaving 14 bases between them. CDR3 in amino acids: CAWSLLRGNYEQYF. In nucleotides, the CDR3 is TGTGCCTGGAGTTTATTGAGGGGGAACTACGAGCAGTACTTC.

The chain is built from TRBV5-1 and TRBJ2-7; weak D call: TRBD2 (6 bases). The CDR3 is 14 residues long. Germline CDR1 SGHRS, CDR2 YFSETQ. V was cut by 0 bases and J by 7 bases, with 14 bases left in between. In DNA, the CDR3 is TGCGCCAGCAGCTTGGCCGGCGGGGAAACGGAGCAGTACTTC. Its protein is CASSLAGGETEQYF.

V is TRBV24-1 and J is TRBJ2-1; D uncertain. V was clipped by 5 bases and J by 3 bases, with 10 bases between them. This CDR3 has 14 amino acids. The germline CDR1 and CDR2 sequences are KGHDR and SFDVKD. CDR3 sequence reads: CATSGDRDYNEQFF. The CDR3 DNA follows: TGTGCCACCAGTGGCGATCGAGACTACAATGAGCAGTTCTTC.

The chain combines TRBV20-1 with TRBJ2-5; D is possibly TRBD2 (6 bases). V was cut by 4 bases and J by 5 bases, with 14 bases left in between. CDR3 length equals 13 residues. Germline lookup yields CDR1 DFQATT and CDR2 SNEGSKA (reference sequence). CDR3: CSATLAGGETQYF. The CDR3 coding sequence is TGCAGTGCTACCCTAGCTGGGGGGGAGACCCAGTACTTC.

This clonotype was seen a few times. The CDR3 reads CASSEQPSGETQYF. DNA for the CDR3: TGTGCCAGCAGTGAACAGCCTAGCGGGGAGACCCAGTACTTC. The chain employs TRBV6-4 and TRBJ2-5; 8 nucleotides match TRBD2. Trimming at V came to 3 bases and at J to 5 bases, leaving 5 bases not matched to a gene. Per germline, CDR1 MRHNA and CDR2 SNTAGT. This CDR3 comprises 14 residues.

As for this clonotype: It may be a read error: a sequence one base away is much more abundant. The chain couples TRBV10-3 to TRBJ1-2; the match to TRBD1 covers 10 bases. V shed 6 bases and J 6 bases; nucleotides not matched to a gene: 7. The CDR3 totals 14 residues. Germline lookup yields CDR1 ENHRY and CDR2 SYGVKD. In DNA form, the CDR3 reads TGTGCCATCAGCCCGGGACAGGGGACCGATGGCTACACCTTC. Amino acids: CAISPGQGTDGYTF.

The chain joins TRBV7-7 to TRBJ2-1; the D call may be TRBD1 or TRBD2 (5 bases each). Germline V gives CDR1 SSHAT, CDR2 FNYEAQ (reference sequence). There are 15 residues in the CDR3. V was trimmed by 5 bases and J by 5 bases, leaving 16 bases between them. In DNA form, the CDR3 reads TGTGCCAGCAGCCCTCAGTTTGGGACCCACAATGAGCAGTTCTTC. This encodes CASSPQFGTHNEQFF. Drawing the rest from reference TRBV7-7 and TRBJ2-1, the complete variable domain is GAGVSQSPRYKVTKRGQDVTLRCDPISSHATLYWYQQALGQGPEFLTYFNYEAQPDKSGLPSDRFSAERPEGSISTLTIQRTEQRDSAMYRCASSPQFGTHNEQFFGPGTRLTVL.

This clonotype was detected a few times. This CDR3 is CASSLGKIRQGKIYEQYF. The CDR3 DNA is TGTGCCAGCAGCTTAGGGAAAATTAGACAGGGGAAAATCTACGAGCAGTACTTC. The rearrangement links TRBV7-6 to TRBJ2-7; TRBD1 matches 8 bases. V lost 1 base, J lost 3 bases, and 14 bases stayed unmatched. The CDR3 has 18 amino acids. Germline loops: CDR1 SGHVS, CDR2 FNYEAQ.

CDR3 nucleotides: TGTGCCACCAGTGATGCCGGGACAGCCGTTTCCTACAATGAGCAGTTCTTC. Translated, it gives CATSDAGTAVSYNEQFF. J is TRBJ2-1 and V is TRBV24-1, with 7 positions matching TRBD1. CDR3 length equals 17 residues. J lost 1 base, V lost 3 bases, and 8 bases had no gene match. Germline CDR1 and CDR2: KGHDR and SFDVKD.

This clonotype was counted a single time. The rearrangement links TRBV3-1 to TRBJ1-2, with 7 bases that match TRBD1. V lost 11 bases and J lost 8; bases outside the gene matches: 17. Germline V gene data show CDR1 as LGHDT and CDR2 as YNNKEL (reference sequence). The CDR3 length is 14 residues. CDR3 in amino acids: CAGPDRANFGGYTF. The CDR3 DNA sequence: TGTGCCGGACCAGACAGGGCTAACTTCGGAGGCTACACCTTC.

The chain links TRBV3-1 to TRBJ1-1; no definite D call. This CDR3 is 13 amino acids long. The V end was cut by 1 base, the J end by 6 bases, with 9 bases between. CDR1 is LGHDT and CDR2 is YNNKEL in the germline V gene (reference sequence). In DNA form, the CDR3 reads TGTGCCAGCAGCCAAGCTGGAAGCGCTGAAGCTTTCTTT. It codes for CASSQAGSAEAFF.

V is TRBV7-2 and J is TRBJ1-2; TRBD1 matches 10 bases. CDR3 length: 15 amino acids. The V segment lost 3 bases and the J segment 4 bases; nucleotides outside the gene matches: 5. CDR1 SGHTA and CDR2 FQGNSA come from the germline V gene. The CDR3 region is CASSLGTGAVYGYTF. In DNA, the CDR3 is TGTGCCAGCAGCTTGGGGACAGGGGCGGTCTATGGCTACACCTTC.

In its sample, this clonotype was seen many times. This sequence joins TRBV5-6 and TRBJ2-3; TRBD2 matches at 8 bases. With V trimmed by 6 bases and J by 6 bases, 12 bases remained unmatched. This CDR3 contains 15 residues. Germline V gives CDR1 SGHDT, CDR2 YYEEEE. The CDR3: CASILRGGGSDTQYF. The CDR3 bases are TGTGCCAGCATCCTACGGGGGGGCGGATCGGATACGCAGTATTTT.

This sequence joins TRBV29-1 and TRBJ1-4; weak D call: TRBD1 (6 bases). The germline V gene encodes CDR1 SQVTM and CDR2 ANQGSEA. This CDR3 is built from 14 residues. The V end was cut by 6 bases, the J end by 7 bases, with 18 bases between. The CDR3 region is CSVNYRDLGEKLFF. The CDR3 bases are TGCAGCGTAAATTACAGGGATTTAGGTGAAAAACTGTTTTTT.

This clonotype was counted once. This chain connects TRBV6-5 to TRBJ1-2; 8 nucleotides agree with TRBD1. Losses at the gene ends were 6 bases for V and 4 bases for J; bases not matched to a gene: 7. Germline values: CDR1 MNHEY, CDR2 SVGAGI. CDR3 length equals 14 residues. This CDR3 is CASSGQGGFYGYTF. The CDR3 DNA reads TGTGCCAGCAGCGGACAGGGTGGGTTCTATGGCTACACCTTC.

Comments on this clonotype: This could be a read error, since a much larger clone is one nucleotide away. V is TRBV2 and J is TRBJ2-5; TRBD2 aligns across 12 bases. J lost 11 bases, V lost 3 bases, and 10 bases had no gene match. The CDR3 totals 15 residues. CDR1 is SNHLY, CDR2 FYNNEI, per germline. Here the CDR3 DNA reads TGTGCCAGCAGTGAGACTAGCGGGAGTACGAATGAGCAGTACTTC. Its protein product is CASSETSGSTNEQYF.

This clonotype was detected a few times. V usage is TRBV24-1 and J usage is TRBJ2-5; D possibly corresponds to TRBD1 (5 bases). Germline CDR1 KGHDR, CDR2 SFDVKD. CDR3 length: 15 amino acids. V was clipped by 2 bases and J by 1 base, with 10 bases between them. The CDR3 spells CATSDSKTAQETQYF. The CDR3 DNA reads as TGTGCCACCAGTGATTCCAAGACAGCCCAAGAGACCCAGTACTTC.